These 6 T cell receptor beta chains share one sample of origin, sequenced in a study of beta chain features in type 1 diabetes. These receptors' antigens are unknown. Study-level points and caveats: TCRB CDR3s from Type 1 diabetes patients were moderately but significantly shorter in all four CD4+ subsets.

The whole isolated RNA underwent reverse transcription, so sequencing captured expressed TCRB transcripts. Using immunoSEQ multiplex PCR, the repertoire was profiled, and TCRdb retains in-frame clones only, with some absent. This table holds around 50,000 clones, roughly 45% found once. Sequenced input: stem cell memory CD4+ T cells from blood. Receptors originate from a man aged 25-45 years with type 1 diabetes.

The chain is built from TRBV5-4 and TRBJ2-1; 14 bases match TRBD2. V trimming: 6 bases; J trimming: 8 bases; junction bases outside the gene matches: 7. There are 15 residues in the CDR3. The germline CDR1 and CDR2 sequences are SGHNT and YYREEE (reference sequence). Here the CDR3 reads CASKGTSGSNYEQFF. CDR3 sequence (DNA): TGTGCCAGCAAAGGGACTAGCGGGAGCAATTATGAGCAGTTCTTC.

The chain combines TRBV28 with TRBJ2-1; weak D call: TRBD1 (6 bases). Trimming shortened V by 3 bases and J by 4 bases, and 10 bases separated the two germline ends. Germline V CDR1 and CDR2: MDHEN, SYDVKM. The CDR3 sequence is 14 residues long. The CDR3 sequence: CASSLHGTYNEQFF. The CDR3 nucleotides read TGTGCCAGCAGTTTGCATGGGACATACAATGAGCAGTTCTTC.

This rearrangement joins TRBV28 to TRBJ1-2; D unresolved. CDR3 length equals 12 residues. Germline V CDR1 and CDR2: MDHEN, SYDVKM. V lost 5 bases and J lost 9, with 13 bases in between. The CDR3 reads CASSTKHRSYTF. Written as DNA, the CDR3 is TGTGCCAGCAGTACGAAACACCGTAGCTACACCTTC.

Written as DNA, the CDR3 is TGTGCCAGCAGCTTGGAGATGGGCACCTACGAGCAGTACTTC. Amino acids: CASSLEMGTYEQYF. V usage is TRBV5-4 and J usage is TRBJ2-7; no definite D call. CDR1 and CDR2 from the germline V gene are SGHNT and YYREEE (reference sequence). Trimming removed 0 bases at V and 2 bases at J, with 9 bases between. The CDR3 extends over 14 amino acids.

The chain employs TRBV10-3 and TRBJ2-1; 10 bases align to TRBD2. This CDR3 comprises 14 residues. Germline trimming cut 6 bases from V and 6 bases from J; bases unmatched to any gene: 5. Per germline, CDR1 ENHRY and CDR2 SYGVKD. CDR3 nucleotide sequence: TGTGCCATCAGCGTAGGACTAGCGGTCAATGAGCAGTTCTTC. Amino acid sequence: CAISVGLAVNEQFF.

The chain is built from TRBV7-8 and TRBJ1-5; D might be TRBD1 (6 bases). This CDR3 region has 14 residues. Germline CDR1 is SGHVS and CDR2 is FQNEAQ. V was pared by 5 bases and J by 6 bases, with 14 bases between. CDR3 in amino acids: CASSPRTEGQPQHF. Written as DNA, the CDR3 is TGTGCCAGCAGCCCCCGGACAGAGGGTCAGCCCCAGCATTTT.